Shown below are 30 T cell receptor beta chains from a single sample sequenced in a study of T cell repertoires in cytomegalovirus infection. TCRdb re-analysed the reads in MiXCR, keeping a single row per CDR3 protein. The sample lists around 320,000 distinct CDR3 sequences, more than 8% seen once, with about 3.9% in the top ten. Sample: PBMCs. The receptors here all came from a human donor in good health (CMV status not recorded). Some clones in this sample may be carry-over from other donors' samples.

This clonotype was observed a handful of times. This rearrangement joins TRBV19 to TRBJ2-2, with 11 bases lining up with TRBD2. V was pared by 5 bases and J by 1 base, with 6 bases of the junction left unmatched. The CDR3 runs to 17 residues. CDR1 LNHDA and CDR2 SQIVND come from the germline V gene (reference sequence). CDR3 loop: CASSPMGLAVNTGELFF. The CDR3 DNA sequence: TGTGCCAGTAGTCCCATGGGACTAGCGGTGAACACCGGGGAGCTGTTTTTT.

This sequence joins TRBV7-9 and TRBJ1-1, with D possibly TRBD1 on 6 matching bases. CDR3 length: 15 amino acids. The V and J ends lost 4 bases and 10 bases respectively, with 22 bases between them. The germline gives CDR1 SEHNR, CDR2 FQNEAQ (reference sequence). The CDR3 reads CASSSQKLGQRGAFF. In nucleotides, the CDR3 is TGTGCCAGCAGCTCCCAAAAACTCGGACAGAGAGGAGCTTTCTTT.

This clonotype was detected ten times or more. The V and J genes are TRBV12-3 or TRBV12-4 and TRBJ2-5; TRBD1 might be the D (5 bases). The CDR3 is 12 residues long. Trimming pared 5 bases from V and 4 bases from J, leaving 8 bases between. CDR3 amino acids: CASSDSGETQYF. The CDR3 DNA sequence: TGTGCCAGCAGTGACAGTGGAGAGACCCAGTACTTC.

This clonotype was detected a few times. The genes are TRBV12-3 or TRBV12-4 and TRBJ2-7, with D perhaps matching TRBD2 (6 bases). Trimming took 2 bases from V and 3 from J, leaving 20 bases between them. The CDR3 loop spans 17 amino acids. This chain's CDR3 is CASSLSPRGGTFYEQYF. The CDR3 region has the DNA TGTGCCAGCAGTTTATCCCCTCGAGGCGGGACGTTCTACGAGCAGTACTTC.

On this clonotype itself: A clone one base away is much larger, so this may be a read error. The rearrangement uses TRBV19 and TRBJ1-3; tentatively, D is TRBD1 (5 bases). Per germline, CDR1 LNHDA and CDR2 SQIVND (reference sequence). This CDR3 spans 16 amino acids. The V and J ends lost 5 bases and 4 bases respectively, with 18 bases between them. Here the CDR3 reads CASSEQDTVSGNTIYF. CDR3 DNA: TGTGCCAGTAGTGAACAGGACACAGTCTCCGGAAACACCATATATTTT. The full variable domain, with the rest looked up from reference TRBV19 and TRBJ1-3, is DGGITQSPKYLFRKEGQNVTLSCEQNLNHDAMYWYRQDPGQGLRLIYYSQIVNDFQKGDIAEGYSVSREKKESFPLTVTSAQKNPTAFYLCASSEQDTVSGNTIYFGEGSWLTVV.

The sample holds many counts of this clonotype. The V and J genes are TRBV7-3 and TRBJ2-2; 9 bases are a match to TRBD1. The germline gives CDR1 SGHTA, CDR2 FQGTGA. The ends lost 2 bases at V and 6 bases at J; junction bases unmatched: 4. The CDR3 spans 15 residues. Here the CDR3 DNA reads TGTGCCAGCAGCTTATGGGACAGGGCACCCGGGGAGCTGTTTTTT. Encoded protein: CASSLWDRAPGELFF.

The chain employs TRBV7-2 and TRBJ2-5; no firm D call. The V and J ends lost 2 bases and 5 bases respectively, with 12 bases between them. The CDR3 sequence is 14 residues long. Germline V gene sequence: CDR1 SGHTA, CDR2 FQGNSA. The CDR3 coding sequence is TGTGCCAGCAGCTTATTTGGCCCTCGTGAGACCCAGTACTTC. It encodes CASSLFGPRETQYF.

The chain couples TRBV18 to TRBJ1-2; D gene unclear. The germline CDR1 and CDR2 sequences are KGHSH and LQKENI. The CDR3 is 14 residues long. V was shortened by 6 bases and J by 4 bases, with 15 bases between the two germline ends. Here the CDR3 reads CASSPSGATYGYTF. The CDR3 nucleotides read TGTGCCAGCTCCCCTAGTGGAGCCACCTATGGCTACACCTTC. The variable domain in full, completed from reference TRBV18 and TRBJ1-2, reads NAGVMQNPRHLVRRRGQEARLRCSPMKGHSHVYWYRQLPEEGLKFMVYLQKENIIDESGMPKERFSAEFPKEGPSILRIQQVVRGDSAAYFCASSPSGATYGYTFGSGTRLTVV.

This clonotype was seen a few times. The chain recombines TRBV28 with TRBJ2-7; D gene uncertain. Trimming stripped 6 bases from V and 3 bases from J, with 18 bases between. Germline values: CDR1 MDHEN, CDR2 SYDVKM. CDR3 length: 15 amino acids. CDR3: CASSLVFGSDYEQYF. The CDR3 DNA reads TGTGCCAGCAGCCTCGTATTTGGTTCCGACTACGAGCAGTACTTC.

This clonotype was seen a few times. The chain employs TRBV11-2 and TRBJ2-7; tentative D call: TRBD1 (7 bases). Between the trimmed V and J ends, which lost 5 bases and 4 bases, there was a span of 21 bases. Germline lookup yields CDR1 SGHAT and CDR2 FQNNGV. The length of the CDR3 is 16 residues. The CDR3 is CASSPPPPTGRYEQYF. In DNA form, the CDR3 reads TGTGCCAGCAGCCCACCCCCCCCGACAGGGAGGTACGAGCAGTACTTC.

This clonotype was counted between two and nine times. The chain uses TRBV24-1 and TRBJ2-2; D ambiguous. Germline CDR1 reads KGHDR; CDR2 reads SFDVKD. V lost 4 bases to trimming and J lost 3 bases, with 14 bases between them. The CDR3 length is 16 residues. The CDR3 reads CATSEPRLDDTGELFF. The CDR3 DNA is TGTGCCACCAGTGAACCTAGGTTAGACGACACCGGGGAGCTGTTTTTT.

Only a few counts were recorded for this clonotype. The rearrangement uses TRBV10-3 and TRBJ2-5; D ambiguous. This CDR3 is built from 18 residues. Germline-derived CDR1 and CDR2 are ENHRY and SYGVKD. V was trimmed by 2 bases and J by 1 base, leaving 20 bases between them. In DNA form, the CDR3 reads TGTGCCATCAGTGAGAGCCGGACGGGCTCGACCGGCCAAGAGACCCAGTACTTC. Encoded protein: CAISESRTGSTGQETQYF.

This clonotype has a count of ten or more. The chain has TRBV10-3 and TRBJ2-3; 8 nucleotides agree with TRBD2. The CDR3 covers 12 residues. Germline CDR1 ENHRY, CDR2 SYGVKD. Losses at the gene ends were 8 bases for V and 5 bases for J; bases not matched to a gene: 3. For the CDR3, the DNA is TGTGCCATCGGCAGCGGGAGAGATACGCAGTATTTT. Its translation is CAIGSGRDTQYF.

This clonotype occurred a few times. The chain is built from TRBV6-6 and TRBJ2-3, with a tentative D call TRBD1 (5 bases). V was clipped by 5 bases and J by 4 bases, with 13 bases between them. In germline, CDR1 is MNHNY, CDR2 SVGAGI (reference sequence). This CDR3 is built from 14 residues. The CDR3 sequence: CASSGAPRPDTQYF. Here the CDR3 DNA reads TGTGCCAGCAGTGGGGCCCCGCGCCCAGATACGCAGTATTTT.

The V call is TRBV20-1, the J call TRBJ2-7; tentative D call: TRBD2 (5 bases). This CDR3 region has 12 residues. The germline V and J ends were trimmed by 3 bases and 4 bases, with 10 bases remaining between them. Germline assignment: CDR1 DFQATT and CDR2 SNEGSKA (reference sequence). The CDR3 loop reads CSASPGLYEQYF. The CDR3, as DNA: TGCAGTGCTAGTCCCGGACTTTACGAGCAGTACTTC.

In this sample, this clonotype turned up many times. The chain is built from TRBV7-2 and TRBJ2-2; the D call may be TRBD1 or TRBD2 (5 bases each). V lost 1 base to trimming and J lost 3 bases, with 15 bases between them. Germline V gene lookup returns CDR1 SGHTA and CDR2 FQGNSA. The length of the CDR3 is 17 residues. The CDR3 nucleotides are TGTGCCAGCAGCTTAGAAGTGTCCAGGGACGACACCGGGGAGCTGTTTTTT. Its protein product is CASSLEVSRDDTGELFF.

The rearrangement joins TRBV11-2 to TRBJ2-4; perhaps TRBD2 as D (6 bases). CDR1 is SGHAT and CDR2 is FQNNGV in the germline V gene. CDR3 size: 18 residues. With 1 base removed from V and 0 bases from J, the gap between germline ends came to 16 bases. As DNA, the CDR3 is TGTGCCAGCAGCTTAGTGGCCGGGACTTATTCAGCCAAAAACATTCAGTACTTC. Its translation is CASSLVAGTYSAKNIQYF.

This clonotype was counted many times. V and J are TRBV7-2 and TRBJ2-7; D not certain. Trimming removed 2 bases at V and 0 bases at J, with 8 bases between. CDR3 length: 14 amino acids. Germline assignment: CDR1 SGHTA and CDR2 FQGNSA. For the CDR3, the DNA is TGTGCCAGCAGCTTAATTCATGGCTCCTACGAGCAGTACTTC. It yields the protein CASSLIHGSYEQYF.

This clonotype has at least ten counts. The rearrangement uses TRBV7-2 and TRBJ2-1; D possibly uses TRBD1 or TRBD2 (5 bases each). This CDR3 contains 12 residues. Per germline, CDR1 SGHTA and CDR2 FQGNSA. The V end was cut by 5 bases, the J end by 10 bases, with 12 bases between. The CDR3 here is CASSLGTREQFF. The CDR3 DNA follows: TGTGCCAGCAGCCTAGGGACCCGAGAGCAGTTCTTC.

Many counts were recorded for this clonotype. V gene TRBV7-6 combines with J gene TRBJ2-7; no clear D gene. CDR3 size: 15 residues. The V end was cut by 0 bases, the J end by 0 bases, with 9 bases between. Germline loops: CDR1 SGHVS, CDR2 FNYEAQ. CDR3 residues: CASSLAGSHSYEQYF. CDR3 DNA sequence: TGTGCCAGCAGCTTAGCGGGTTCCCACTCCTACGAGCAGTACTTC.

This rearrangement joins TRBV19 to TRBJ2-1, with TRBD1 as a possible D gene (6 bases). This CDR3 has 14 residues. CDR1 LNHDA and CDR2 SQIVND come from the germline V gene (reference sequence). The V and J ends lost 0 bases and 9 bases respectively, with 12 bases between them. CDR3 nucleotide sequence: TGTGCCAGTAGTATAGATCGAGGGGGAACTGAGCAGTTCTTC. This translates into CASSIDRGGTEQFF.

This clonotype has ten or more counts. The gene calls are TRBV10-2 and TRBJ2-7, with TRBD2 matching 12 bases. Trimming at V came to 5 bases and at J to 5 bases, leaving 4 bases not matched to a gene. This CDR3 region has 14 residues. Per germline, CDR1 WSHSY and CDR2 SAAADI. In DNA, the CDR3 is TGCGCCAGCAGTTCGACTAGCGGGAGACACGAGCAGTACTTC. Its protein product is CASSSTSGRHEQYF.

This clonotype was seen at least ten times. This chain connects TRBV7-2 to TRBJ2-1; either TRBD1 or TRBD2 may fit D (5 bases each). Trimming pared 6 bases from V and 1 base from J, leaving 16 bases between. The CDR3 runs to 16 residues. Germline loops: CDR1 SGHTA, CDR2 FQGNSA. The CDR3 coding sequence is TGTGCCAGCAGGGTAGCGATGACAGTATCCTACAATGAGCAGTTCTTC. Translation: CASRVAMTVSYNEQFF.

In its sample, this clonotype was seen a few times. The CDR3: CSAREGGRGTYEQYF. As DNA, the CDR3 is TGCAGTGCTAGAGAGGGGGGACGGGGCACCTACGAGCAGTACTTC. The chain carries TRBV20-1 and TRBJ2-7, with D perhaps TRBD2 (6 bases). The CDR3 is 15 residues long. Per germline, CDR1 DFQATT and CDR2 SNEGSKA (reference sequence). Trimming cost V 0 bases and J 2 bases, with 14 bases left between them.

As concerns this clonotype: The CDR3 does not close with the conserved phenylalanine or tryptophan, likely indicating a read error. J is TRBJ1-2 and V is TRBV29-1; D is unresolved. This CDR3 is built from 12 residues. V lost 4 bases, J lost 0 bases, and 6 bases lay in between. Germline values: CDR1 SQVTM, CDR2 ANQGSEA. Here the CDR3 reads CSVVAANYGYTI. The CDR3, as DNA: TGCAGCGTTGTGGCAGCTAACTATGGCTACACCATC.

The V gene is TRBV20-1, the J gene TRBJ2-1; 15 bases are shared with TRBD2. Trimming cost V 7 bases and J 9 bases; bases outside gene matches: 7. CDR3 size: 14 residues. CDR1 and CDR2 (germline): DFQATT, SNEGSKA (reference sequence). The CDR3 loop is CSVVSGLAGGEQFF. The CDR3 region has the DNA TGCAGTGTTGTGTCGGGACTAGCGGGAGGTGAGCAGTTCTTC.

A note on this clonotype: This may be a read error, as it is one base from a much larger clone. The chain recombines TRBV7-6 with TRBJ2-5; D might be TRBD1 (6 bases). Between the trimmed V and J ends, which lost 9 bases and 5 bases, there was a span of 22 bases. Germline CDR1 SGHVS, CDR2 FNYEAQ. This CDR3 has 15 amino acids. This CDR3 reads CARRPSQRGYETQYF. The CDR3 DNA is TGTGCCAGAAGACCCTCCCAGAGGGGGTACGAGACCCAGTACTTC.

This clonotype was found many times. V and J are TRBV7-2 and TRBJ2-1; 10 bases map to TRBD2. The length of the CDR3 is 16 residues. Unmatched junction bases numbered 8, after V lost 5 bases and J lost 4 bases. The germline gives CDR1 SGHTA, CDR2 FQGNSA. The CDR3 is CASSPDSGGSYNEQFF. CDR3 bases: TGTGCCAGCAGCCCTGATAGCGGGGGGTCTTACAATGAGCAGTTCTTC.

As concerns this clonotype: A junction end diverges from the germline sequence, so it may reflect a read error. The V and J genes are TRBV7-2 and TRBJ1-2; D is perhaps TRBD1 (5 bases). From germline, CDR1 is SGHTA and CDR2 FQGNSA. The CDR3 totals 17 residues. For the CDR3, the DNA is TGTGCCAGCAGCTTAAGCCAATCGCAGGGAATCATCTATGTCTACACCTTC. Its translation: CASSLSQSQGIIYVYTF.

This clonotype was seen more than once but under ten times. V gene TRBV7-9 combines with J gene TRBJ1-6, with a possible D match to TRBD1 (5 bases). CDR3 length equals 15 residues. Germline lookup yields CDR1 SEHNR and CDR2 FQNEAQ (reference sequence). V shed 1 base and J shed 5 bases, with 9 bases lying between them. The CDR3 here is CASSLGQSNNSPLHF. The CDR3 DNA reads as TGTGCCAGCAGCTTAGGACAGTCGAATAATTCACCCCTCCACTTT.